These 31 T cell receptor beta chains share one sample of origin, sequenced in a study of blood T cell repertoires in COVID-19. Sequenced by immunoSEQ multiplex PCR; TCRdb stores in-frame clones only, minus some. This table has 200,000 or so clones, 90% to 95% appearing once. The specimen sequenced was peripheral blood. All receptors derive from a man between 60 and 75 years old with COVID-19, enrolled during active disease.

This chain links TRBV6-1 with TRBJ1-2; no reliable D call. Germline V lookup: CDR1 MNHNS, CDR2 SASEGT. Trimming removed 0 bases from V and 8 bases from J, with 16 bases in between. The CDR3 spans 15 residues. The CDR3 nucleotides are TGTGCCAGCAGTGAAGCGCTAACCCAATCAATAGGCTACACCTTC. Translation gives CASSEALTQSIGYTF.

The CDR3 loop is CAISLGRSTDTQYF. The CDR3 DNA follows: TGTGCCATCAGTCTGGGGCGGTCTACAGATACGCAGTATTTT. This chain uses TRBV10-3 with TRBJ2-3; possibly TRBD1 for D (5 bases). This CDR3 region has 14 residues. Germline-derived CDR1 and CDR2 are ENHRY and SYGVKD. V was shortened by 5 bases and J by 3 bases, with 12 bases between the two germline ends.

This chain connects TRBV9 to TRBJ2-3; D gene uncertain. CDR3 size: 15 residues. CDR1 is SGDLS and CDR2 is YYNGEE in the germline V gene. Trimming took 0 bases from V and 2 from J, leaving 10 bases between them. The CDR3 nucleotides read TGTGCCAGCAGCGTAGGGCACACCTCCACAGATACGCAGTATTTT. Its translation is CASSVGHTSTDTQYF.

The chain links TRBV2 to TRBJ1-1, with D uncertain. CDR1 and CDR2 (germline): SNHLY, FYNNEI. V shed 2 bases and J shed 1 base, with 5 bases lying between them. The CDR3 contains 13 residues. The CDR3 loop is CASSERRNTEAFF. In DNA form, the CDR3 reads TGTGCCAGCAGTGAACGTCGGAACACTGAAGCTTTCTTT.

The chain has TRBV6-6 and TRBJ1-6; D not certain. Trimming pared 4 bases from V and 7 bases from J, leaving 8 bases between. This CDR3 spans 13 amino acids. The V gene's germline CDR1 is MNHNY and CDR2 SVGAGI (reference sequence). CDR3 sequence: CASSLSSNSPLHF. Here the CDR3 DNA reads TGTGCCAGCAGTTTATCGAGCAATTCACCCCTCCACTTT.

This rearrangement joins TRBV7-3 to TRBJ2-3; 8 bases are shared with TRBD1. V lost 5 bases to trimming and J lost 4 bases; unmatched junction nucleotides: 5. There are 14 residues in the CDR3. Looked up from germline, CDR1 is SGHTA and CDR2 is FQGTGA. The CDR3 sequence: CASSQTGASDTQYF. The CDR3 DNA is TGTGCCAGCAGCCAGACAGGGGCCTCAGATACGCAGTATTTT.

CDR3 sequence: CASSLTSGGYQETQYF. The CDR3, as DNA: TGTGCCAGCAGCTTAACTAGCGGGGGGTACCAAGAGACCCAGTACTTC. The chain carries TRBV7-3 and TRBJ2-5, with 10 bases identical to TRBD2. Germline V gene lookup returns CDR1 SGHTA and CDR2 FQGTGA. V lost 0 bases, J lost 0 bases, and 1 base stayed unmatched. CDR3 length: 16 residues.

The rearrangement uses TRBV30 and TRBJ1-3; D perhaps matches TRBD1 (5 bases). In germline, CDR1 is GTSNPN, CDR2 SVGIG (reference sequence). CDR3 length: 15 amino acids. Trimming left V 2 bases short and J 1 base short, with 12 bases between. DNA of the CDR3: TGTGCCTGGAGTAGGCCTGGGGCTTCTGGAAACACCATATATTTT. Amino acid sequence: CAWSRPGASGNTIYF.

This chain links TRBV29-1 with TRBJ2-1, with 9 bases matching TRBD2. The CDR3 has 16 residues. Trimming cost V 2 bases and J 6 bases; bases outside gene matches: 11. CDR1 SQVTM and CDR2 ANQGSEA come from the germline V gene. CDR3 sequence (DNA): TGCAGCGTTGAACCTTCTAGCGGGATTACGGGCAATGAGCAGTTCTTC. It yields the protein CSVEPSSGITGNEQFF.

This chain connects TRBV5-1 to TRBJ2-1, with 8 bases lining up with TRBD2. Per germline, CDR1 SGHRS and CDR2 YFSETQ. The V gene end was trimmed by 0 bases and the J gene end by 1 base; junction bases not matched to a gene: 3. The CDR3 runs 16 residues. CDR3 loop: CASSLDAGGSYNEQFF. Here the CDR3 DNA reads TGCGCCAGCAGCTTGGACGCGGGGGGATCCTACAATGAGCAGTTCTTC.

The rearrangement uses TRBV28 and TRBJ2-7, with 12 bases identical to TRBD1. CDR1 and CDR2 from the germline V gene are MDHEN and SYDVKM. V shed 6 bases and J 3 bases; nucleotides not matched to a gene: 9. CDR3 size: 16 residues. Here the CDR3 reads CASSLTGTGGYYEQYF. The CDR3 DNA reads TGTGCCAGCAGCCTTACCGGGACAGGGGGCTACTACGAGCAGTACTTC.

The chain employs TRBV20-1 and TRBJ1-2; D is uncertain. V gave up 7 bases and J gave up 2 bases, with 5 bases separating them. The CDR3 spans 10 residues. Germline-derived CDR1 and CDR2 are DFQATT and SNEGSKA (reference sequence). The CDR3 loop reads CSVQNYGYTF. DNA for the CDR3: TGCAGTGTGCAGAACTATGGCTACACCTTC.

The chain has TRBV6-1 and TRBJ1-5, with TRBD1 matching 9 bases. CDR1 is MNHNS, CDR2 SASEGT, per germline. This CDR3 is 18 amino acids long. The J segment lost 2 bases and the V segment lost 4 bases, leaving 12 bases of the junction unmatched. CDR3 sequence reads: CASSGLLNGDRGNQPQHF. The CDR3 DNA follows: TGTGCCAGCAGTGGTCTGTTAAATGGGGACAGGGGCAATCAGCCCCAGCATTTT.

The chain has TRBV4-2 and TRBJ2-7, with 12 bases matching TRBD2. V shed 1 base, J shed 6 bases, and the junction held 4 bases outside the gene matches. This CDR3 contains 15 residues. Per the germline V gene, CDR1 is LGHNA and CDR2 is YNFKEQ. The CDR3 protein is CASSQGASGGVEQYF. The CDR3 DNA reads as TGTGCCAGCAGCCAAGGGGCTAGCGGGGGGGTCGAGCAGTACTTC.

The chain links TRBV29-1 to TRBJ2-3; D not certain. Germline CDR1 and CDR2: SQVTM and ANQGSEA. The length of the CDR3 is 14 residues. V lost 0 bases, J lost 6 bases, and 13 bases lay in between. The CDR3 loop reads CSVEDTLALDTQYF. CDR3 nucleotides: TGCAGCGTTGAAGATACCTTAGCTTTGGATACGCAGTATTTT.

In DNA form, the CDR3 reads TGTGCCAGCGGAGGTTTTAAGAACACTGAAGCTTTCTTT. It translates to CASGGFKNTEAFF. The chain combines TRBV6-5 with TRBJ1-1; no clear D gene. The length of the CDR3 is 13 residues. Trimming removed 8 bases from V and 1 base from J, with 11 bases in between. The germline CDR1 and CDR2 sequences are MNHEY and SVGAGI.

This chain joins TRBV18 and TRBJ1-2; the D is unclear. V lost 2 bases to trimming and J lost 8 bases, with 12 bases between them. Germline assignment: CDR1 KGHSH and CDR2 LQKENI. This CDR3 is built from 13 residues. CDR3 nucleotides: TGTGCCAGCTCACCAGGGGAGAAGATGGGCTACACCTTC. Translation: CASSPGEKMGYTF.

This chain joins TRBV7-8 and TRBJ2-1, with TRBD1 identical over 8 bases. The V and J ends lost 5 bases and 6 bases, in that order; junction bases with no gene match: 12. Germline CDR1 and CDR2: SGHVS and FQNEAQ. This CDR3 contains 16 residues. The CDR3 DNA reads as TGTGCCAGCAGCCCCCTGGCAGGGGGCGGAAGCAATGAGCAGTTCTTC. It yields the protein CASSPLAGGGSNEQFF.

As concerns this clone: A junction end diverges from the germline sequence, so it may reflect a read error. The chain carries TRBV3-1 (or the pseudogene TRBV3-2) and TRBJ2-1, with 10 bases lining up with TRBD2. The germline gives CDR1 LGHDT, CDR2 YNNKEL (reference sequence). The CDR3 has 13 amino acids. CDR3 amino acids: CASSQDSGTSEIF. DNA for the CDR3: TGTGCCAGCAGCCAAGATTCCGGGACTAGCGAGATCTTC.

The rearrangement joins TRBV11-3 to TRBJ2-5, with 10 bases identical to TRBD2. The CDR3 sequence is 15 residues long. Germline lookup yields CDR1 SGHNT and CDR2 YENEEA. J was trimmed by 4 bases and V by 1 base; bases with no gene match: 3. CDR3 region: CASSLGPSGRETQYF. In DNA form, the CDR3 reads TGTGCCAGCAGCTTAGGTCCTAGCGGGAGAGAGACCCAGTACTTC.

The gene calls are TRBV9 and TRBJ1-1; TRBD1 matches 8 bases. CDR1 is SGDLS and CDR2 is YYNGEE in the germline V gene. The CDR3 extends over 13 amino acids. V lost 3 bases to trimming and J lost 10 bases; unmatched junction nucleotides: 8. CDR3 nucleotide sequence: TGTGCCAGCAGCGATAACAGGGGGGAGGGAGCTTTCTTT. Protein: CASSDNRGEGAFF.

V and J are TRBV21-1 and TRBJ1-2. TRBV21-1 is tagged as a pseudogene. The CDR3 spans 16 residues. CDR3 DNA sequence: TGTGCCGGGGCGGCGGGACGGACACATCCTAACTATGGCTACACCTTC. Protein: CAGAAGRTHPNYGYTF.

The chain links TRBV4-1 to TRBJ1-5; D uncertain. The ends were cut back, 4 bases at V and 0 bases at J, with 4 bases in the middle. The CDR3 has 13 amino acids. From germline, CDR1 is MGHRA and CDR2 YSYEKL. The CDR3 DNA sequence: TGCGCCAGCAGCCTCAATAGCAATCAGCCCCAGCATTTT. Translation: CASSLNSNQPQHF.

This rearrangement joins TRBV6-5 to TRBJ1-3, with TRBD1 matching over 7 bases. This CDR3 is built from 15 residues. Germline CDR1 is MNHEY and CDR2 is SVGAGI. Trimming took 6 bases from V and 3 from J; bases not matched to a gene: 8. CDR3 sequence (DNA): TGTGCCAGCAGGAGGGATGGGGACAGTGGAAACACCATATATTTT. Its translation: CASRRDGDSGNTIYF.

This chain links TRBV18 with TRBJ1-4; 8 bases are shared with TRBD1. Germline V lookup: CDR1 KGHSH, CDR2 LQKENI. This CDR3 is built from 16 residues. V was clipped by 3 bases and J by 0 bases; unmatched bases: 3. CDR3 nucleotide sequence: TGTGCCAGCTCACCGCAGGGGGCGACAACTAATGAAAAACTGTTTTTT. This encodes CASSPQGATTNEKLFF.

This clone was counted a single time. The rearrangement uses TRBV5-1 and TRBJ2-5; D gene ambiguous. This CDR3 spans 15 amino acids. Germline V lookup: CDR1 SGHRS, CDR2 YFSETQ. V lost 0 bases to trimming and J lost 2 bases, with 11 bases between them. CDR3 in amino acids: CASSLEVRQQETQYF. As DNA, the CDR3 is TGCGCCAGCAGCTTGGAGGTGCGGCAGCAAGAGACCCAGTACTTC. The full variable domain, in which reference TRBV5-1 and TRBJ2-5 provide the parts outside the CDR3, is KAGVTQTPRYLIKTRGQQVTLSCSPISGHRSVSWYQQTPGQGLQFLFEYFSETQRNKGNFPGRFSGRQFSNSRSEMNVSTLELGDSALYLCASSLEVRQQETQYFGPGTRLLVL.

This rearrangement joins TRBV2 to TRBJ2-1; 13 bases are shared with TRBD2. CDR1 is SNHLY and CDR2 is FYNNEI in the germline V gene. J lost 7 bases, V lost 3 bases, and 6 bases had no gene match. The CDR3 length is 16 residues. The CDR3 coding sequence is TGTGCCAGCAGTGAGGGGGGACTAGCGGGAAGGAATGAGCAGTTCTTC. This codes for CASSEGGLAGRNEQFF. Full variable domain (remainder filled in from reference TRBV2 and TRBJ2-1): EPEVTQTPSHQVTQMGQEVILRCVPISNHLYFYWYRQILGQKVEFLVSFYNNEISEKSEIFDDQFSVERPDGSNFTLKIRSTKLEDSAMYFCASSEGGLAGRNEQFFGPGTRLTVL.

CDR3 residues: CASSPRGAGNTIYF. The CDR3 DNA sequence: TGTGCCAGCTCACCCAGGGGCGCTGGAAACACCATATATTTT. The rearrangement links TRBV18 to TRBJ1-3; maybe TRBD1 (6 bases). Trimming removed 3 bases at V and 2 bases at J, with 8 bases between. The CDR3 spans 14 residues. CDR1 and CDR2 from the germline V gene are KGHSH and LQKENI.

J is TRBJ2-1 and V is TRBV19; D not certain. The CDR3 runs 14 residues. The germline gives CDR1 LNHDA, CDR2 SQIVND (reference sequence). V dropped 7 bases and J dropped 7 bases, with 17 bases sitting between them. CDR3 protein: CASTERPERNEQFF. Written as DNA, the CDR3 is TGTGCCAGTACAGAGCGCCCAGAACGGAATGAGCAGTTCTTC.

The rearrangement links TRBV19 to TRBJ2-2; TRBD1 matches at 7 bases. The junction had 5 bases not matched to a gene; V was cut back by 6 bases and J by 4 bases. Germline V CDR1 and CDR2: LNHDA, SQIVND (reference sequence). The CDR3 totals 14 residues. The CDR3 nucleotides read TGTGCCAGTAGCCGACAGGGCGGCACCGGGGAGCTGTTTTTT. Protein product: CASSRQGGTGELFF.

The chain is built from TRBV7-2 and TRBJ2-1, with TRBD2 matching 9 bases. Germline values: CDR1 SGHTA, CDR2 FQGNSA. The V and J ends lost 3 bases and 3 bases, in that order; junction bases with no gene match: 6. This CDR3 spans 16 amino acids. CDR3 amino acids: CASSLKGAGGYNEQFF. The DNA of the CDR3 is TGTGCCAGCAGCTTGAAAGGAGCGGGGGGCTACAATGAGCAGTTCTTC.